These 29 T cell receptor beta chains share one sample of origin, sequenced in a study of T-cell memory formation after mild COVID-19. TCRdb re-derived calls from the 5' RACE reads in MiXCR, one entry per CDR3 protein. The sample shows hundreds of thousands of distinct CDR3 sequences, about a fifth of them seen only once. Material: PBMCs or a T cell subset sorted from them (not recorded which). The receptors come from an adult woman who had mild COVID-19 (a few samples of this study predate the infection). Cell type and time point are not known.

The chain links TRBV4-1 to TRBJ2-1, with D perhaps matching TRBD2 (6 bases). This CDR3 region has 14 residues. CDR1 MGHRA and CDR2 YSYEKL come from the germline V gene. The V end lost 1 base, the J end lost 9 bases, and 13 bases lay between the germline ends. The CDR3 protein is CASSQVPSVFEQFF. The CDR3 nucleotides are TGCGCCAGCAGCCAAGTTCCTAGCGTTTTTGAGCAGTTCTTC.

This clonotype was seen more than once but under ten times. This chain joins TRBV5-1 and TRBJ2-1; 13 nucleotides agree with TRBD2. Unmatched junction bases numbered 12, after V lost 5 bases and J lost 7 bases. Looked up from germline, CDR1 is SGHRS and CDR2 is YFSETQ. The CDR3 has 17 residues. CDR3 loop: CASSNQLAGGRGNEQFF. The DNA of the CDR3 is TGCGCCAGCAGTAATCAACTAGCGGGAGGGCGTGGGAATGAGCAGTTCTTC.

The J gene is TRBJ2-5, the V gene TRBV18; D is perhaps TRBD1 or TRBD2 (6 bases each). The CDR3 loop spans 18 amino acids. Germline assignment: CDR1 KGHSH and CDR2 LQKENI. Trimming left V 4 bases short and J 2 bases short, with 23 bases between. CDR3 nucleotide sequence: TGTGCCAGCTCACGACAGGTCGGTAGCGGAGGTGGGCAAGAGACCCAGTACTTC. Its protein product is CASSRQVGSGGGQETQYF.

This clonotype was detected a few times. The CDR3, as DNA: TGTGCCTGGAGTGTTCAGTTAGGGAACTCCTACGAGCAGTACTTC. As protein: CAWSVQLGNSYEQYF. The rearrangement links TRBV30 to TRBJ2-7; D call uncertain. V was clipped by 0 bases and J by 0 bases, with 12 bases between them. This CDR3 comprises 15 residues. Germline V gene sequence: CDR1 GTSNPN, CDR2 SVGIG (reference sequence). Using reference TRBV30 and TRBJ2-7 for the parts outside the CDR3, the full variable domain is SQTIHQWPATLVQPVGSPLSLECTVEGTSNPNLYWYRQAAGRGLQLLFYSVGIGQISSEVPQNLSASRPQDRQFILSSKKLLLSDSGFYLCAWSVQLGNSYEQYFGPGTRLTVT.

The gene calls are TRBV9 and TRBJ2-7, with TRBD1 matching 10 bases. Trimming took 3 bases from V and 5 from J; bases not matched to a gene: 8. Germline CDR1 SGDLS, CDR2 YYNGEE. The CDR3 runs to 15 residues. CDR3 DNA: TGTGCCAGCAGCGCCCCGGGACAGGGGACCCACGAGCAGTACTTC. This sequence encodes CASSAPGQGTHEQYF.

In its sample, this clonotype was seen a few times. This chain connects TRBV12-5 to TRBJ1-1; no clear D. Trimming cost V 5 bases and J 7 bases, with 11 bases left between them. Germline loops: CDR1 LGHNT, CDR2 FRNRAP. CDR3 size: 12 residues. The CDR3: CASGPTPGEAFF. As DNA, the CDR3 is TGTGCTAGTGGTCCGACCCCGGGTGAAGCTTTCTTT.

The chain combines TRBV27 with TRBJ2-4; TRBD1 aligns across 8 bases. Germline V gene lookup returns CDR1 MNHEY and CDR2 SMNVEV (reference sequence). V gave up 6 bases and J gave up 0 bases; unmatched junction bases: 4. This CDR3 contains 15 residues. CDR3 sequence (DNA): TGTGCCAGCAGCACAGGGGGAGTAGCCAAAAACATTCAGTACTTC. As protein: CASSTGGVAKNIQYF.

This clonotype was counted only a few times. This chain joins TRBV7-2 and TRBJ2-1; maybe TRBD1 (6 bases). The CDR3 totals 13 residues. Trimming took 0 bases from V and 15 from J, leaving 15 bases between them. Germline-derived CDR1 and CDR2 are SGHTA and FQGNSA. The CDR3 DNA reads as TGTGCCAGCAGCTTAGCGCAGGGGACCAAGGGGTTCTTC. Its protein is CASSLAQGTKGFF. Looking up the rest from reference TRBV7-2 and TRBJ2-1 gives the full variable domain: GAGVSQSPSNKVTEKGKDVELRCDPISGHTALYWYRQSLGQGLEFLIYFQGNSAPDKSGLPSDRFSAERTGGSVSTLTIQRTQQEDSAVYLCASSLAQGTKGFFGPGTRLTVL.

About this clonotype: Its ends do not fully match the called genes, so a read error is possible. This sequence joins TRBV7-7 and TRBJ2-7; either TRBD1 or TRBD2 may supply D (5 bases each). The germline V gene encodes CDR1 SSHAT and CDR2 FNYEAQ (reference sequence). The CDR3 consists of 15 residues. As DNA, the CDR3 is TGTGCTAGCAGCTTAGAGCCAGGGACCCTTGACGAGCAGTACTTC. It translates to CASSLEPGTLDEQYF.

The chain employs TRBV5-1 and TRBJ2-2; TRBD2 aligns across 9 bases. The CDR3 runs to 16 residues. V shed 0 bases, J shed 1 base, and the junction held 1 base outside the gene matches. Germline CDR1 SGHRS, CDR2 YFSETQ. CDR3 residues: CASSLELAGNTGELFF. Here the CDR3 DNA reads TGCGCCAGCAGCTTGGAACTAGCGGGGAACACCGGGGAGCTGTTTTTT.

This clonotype was seen many times. The chain carries TRBV12-3 or TRBV12-4 and TRBJ2-7; D not certain. The length of the CDR3 is 14 residues. V shed 3 bases and J shed 3 bases, with 12 bases lying between them. The CDR3 DNA reads TGTGCCAGCAGTTTTACAGAGGACGGCTACGAGCAGTACTTC. The encoded protein is CASSFTEDGYEQYF.

This clonotype was seen many times. CDR3 coding DNA: TGTGCCAGCAGCACCCAGACAGGGGGGGCGACCTACGAGCAGTACTTC. It codes for CASSTQTGGATYEQYF. The chain links TRBV5-5 to TRBJ2-7; TRBD1 agrees at 9 bases. V shed 4 bases and J 2 bases; nucleotides not matched to a gene: 10. This CDR3 is 16 amino acids long. Germline V lookup: CDR1 SGHKS, CDR2 YYEKEE (reference sequence). Together with reference TRBV5-5 and TRBJ2-7, the CDR3 gives the full variable domain: DAGVTQSPTHLIKTRGQQVTLRCSPISGHKSVSWYQQVLGQGPQFIFQYYEKEERGRGNFPDRFSARQFPNYSSELNVNALLLGDSALYLCASSTQTGGATYEQYFGPGTRLTVT.

V gene TRBV7-2 combines with J gene TRBJ2-4, with TRBD1 matching over 10 bases. Germline trimming cut 0 bases from V and 1 base from J; bases unmatched to any gene: 3. CDR1 and CDR2 from the germline V gene are SGHTA and FQGNSA. There are 17 residues in the CDR3. CDR3 DNA sequence: TGTGCCAGCAGCTTAGCGCAGGGACAGGGGGCCAAAAACATTCAGTACTTC. Translated, it gives CASSLAQGQGAKNIQYF.

In nucleotides, the CDR3 is TGTGCCAGCAGCCCACTCGGACGAGACACTGAAGCTTTCTTT. Translating gives CASSPLGRDTEAFF. The V gene is TRBV7-2, the J gene TRBJ1-1, with D hard to call. Trimming cost V 5 bases and J 3 bases, with 13 bases left between them. Germline CDR1 is SGHTA and CDR2 is FQGNSA. The CDR3 extends over 14 amino acids.

The genes are TRBV6-5 and TRBJ2-7; 8 nucleotides match TRBD1. V dropped 6 bases and J dropped 0; count of bases not matched to a gene: 7. Germline assignment: CDR1 MNHEY and CDR2 SVGAGI. The CDR3 runs 15 residues. The CDR3 nucleotides are TGTGCCAGCAGACCAGACAGGGGCCCCTCCTACGAGCAGTACTTC. Translating it yields CASRPDRGPSYEQYF.

This chain joins TRBV7-3 and TRBJ2-2; perhaps TRBD2 as D (6 bases). Trimming shortened V by 5 bases and J by 3 bases, and 19 bases separated the two germline ends. CDR1 and CDR2 (germline): SGHTA, FQGTGA. CDR3 length: 17 residues. The CDR3 loop is CASSPSLRGTYTGELFF. In DNA form, the CDR3 reads TGTGCCAGCAGCCCCTCATTACGCGGGACTTACACCGGGGAGCTGTTTTTT.

The V and J genes are TRBV2 and TRBJ2-5, with 16 bases identical to TRBD2. V trimming: 8 bases; J trimming: 4 bases; junction bases outside the gene matches: 16. This CDR3 contains 19 residues. Germline V gene data show CDR1 as SNHLY and CDR2 as FYNNEI. CDR3 sequence reads: CASATHGTSGGAGRETQYF. Written as DNA, the CDR3 is TGTGCCAGCGCGACCCACGGGACTAGCGGGGGGGCCGGCCGAGAGACCCAGTACTTC. Combining the CDR3 with reference TRBV2 and TRBJ2-5 gives the whole variable domain EPEVTQTPSHQVTQMGQEVILRCVPISNHLYFYWYRQILGQKVEFLVSFYNNEISEKSEIFDDQFSVERPDGSNFTLKIRSTKLEDSAMYFCASATHGTSGGAGRETQYFGPGTRLLVL.

This chain uses TRBV9 with TRBJ2-7; 7 bases agree with TRBD2. V shed 2 bases, J shed 4 bases, and the junction held 12 bases outside the gene matches. Germline V lookup: CDR1 SGDLS, CDR2 YYNGEE. The CDR3 totals 16 residues. The CDR3 sequence is CASSVSWAGEVYEQYF. The CDR3 bases are TGTGCCAGCAGCGTGTCCTGGGCGGGAGAGGTTTACGAGCAGTACTTC.

This clonotype was counted a few times. The rearrangement links TRBV12-3 or TRBV12-4 to TRBJ1-1; 7 nucleotides align to TRBD1. V was clipped by 6 bases and J by 1 base; unmatched bases: 8. This CDR3 is 15 amino acids long. The CDR3 DNA is TGTGCCAGCAGAATTCAGGGACAGACGAACACTGAAGCTTTCTTT. Amino acid sequence: CASRIQGQTNTEAFF.

The chain combines TRBV5-1 with TRBJ2-2, with 10 bases identical to TRBD1. After removal of 4 bases from V and 6 bases from J, the junction contained 6 bases not matched to a gene. The V gene's germline CDR1 is SGHRS and CDR2 YFSETQ. The CDR3 loop spans 15 amino acids. In nucleotides, the CDR3 is TGCGCCAGCAGCATCCGGGACAGGGGATCCGGGGAGCTGTTTTTT. Translating gives CASSIRDRGSGELFF.

The chain employs TRBV12-3 or TRBV12-4 and TRBJ2-3; maybe TRBD2 (5 bases). The CDR3 contains 15 residues. V lost 6 bases and J lost 4, with 17 bases in between. Here the CDR3 reads CASRPDGGSADTQYF. For the CDR3, the DNA is TGTGCCAGCAGACCCGACGGAGGCTCCGCAGATACGCAGTATTTT.

This clonotype was detected a few times. The chain links TRBV12-3 or TRBV12-4 to TRBJ2-3; D perhaps matches TRBD1 (6 bases). V shed 5 bases and J shed 2 bases, with 11 bases lying between them. CDR3 length equals 14 residues. The CDR3 loop reads CASSPGHVTDTQYF. The CDR3 nucleotides read TGTGCCAGCAGTCCGGGACACGTCACAGATACGCAGTATTTT.

The V gene is TRBV7-2, the J gene TRBJ1-4; D gene ambiguous. Germline CDR1 and CDR2: SGHTA and FQGNSA. This CDR3 spans 16 amino acids. V was pared by 2 bases and J by 5 bases, with 15 bases between. The CDR3, as DNA: TGTGCCAGCAGCTTAAACCGTCCGGGTCAAAATGAAAAACTGTTTTTT. It yields the protein CASSLNRPGQNEKLFF.

This clonotype was seen only a few times. This chain uses TRBV7-2 with TRBJ2-2, with 7 bases matching TRBD2. Germline assignment: CDR1 SGHTA and CDR2 FQGNSA. V lost 2 bases, J lost 0 bases, and 6 bases stayed unmatched. This CDR3 comprises 17 residues. The CDR3, as DNA: TGTGCCAGCAGCTTATGGAGCGGGATCGCGAACACCGGGGAGCTGTTTTTT. It is translated as CASSLWSGIANTGELFF.

The CDR3, as DNA: TGTGCCACCAGTGCCCTAGGACTAGCGGGAGGGCCCCCACAGCAGTTCTTC. It encodes CATSALGLAGGPPQQFF. V usage is TRBV24-1 and J usage is TRBJ2-1; 15 bases line up with TRBD2. The J segment lost 11 bases and the V segment lost 5 bases, leaving 12 bases of the junction unmatched. In germline, CDR1 is KGHDR, CDR2 SFDVKD. The CDR3 totals 17 residues.

A few counts support this clonotype. The CDR3 is CASSQDLLAAVQETQYF. CDR3 DNA: TGTGCCAGCAGCCAAGATCTCCTAGCGGCGGTCCAAGAGACCCAGTACTTC. The chain joins TRBV3-1 to TRBJ2-5; 7 nucleotides agree with TRBD2. Germline V gene lookup returns CDR1 LGHDT and CDR2 YNNKEL (reference sequence). The ends lost 0 bases at V and 1 base at J; junction bases unmatched: 8. The CDR3 covers 17 residues.

This chain connects TRBV12-3 or TRBV12-4 to TRBJ1-1; tentative D call: TRBD1 (6 bases). The CDR3 is made up of 15 amino acids. V was clipped by 5 bases and J by 0 bases, with 13 bases between them. The chain's CDR3 is CASSPNREMNTEAFF. The CDR3 DNA is TGTGCCAGCAGTCCTAACAGGGAGATGAACACTGAAGCTTTCTTT.

This clonotype came up a few times. This chain joins TRBV7-9 and TRBJ2-1; maybe TRBD2 (5 bases). V was shortened by 7 bases and J by 5 bases, with 12 bases between the two germline ends. Germline CDR1 is SEHNR and CDR2 is FQNEAQ (reference sequence). The CDR3 covers 13 residues. CDR3 amino acids: CASTRTEHNEQFF. CDR3 DNA sequence: TGTGCCAGCACACGGACTGAACACAATGAGCAGTTCTTC.

This clonotype was seen a few times. The V call is TRBV5-4, the J call TRBJ2-5; D is ambiguous. CDR3 length: 15 amino acids. Trimming stripped 4 bases from V and 0 bases from J, with 13 bases between. Germline V lookup: CDR1 SGHNT, CDR2 YYREEE (reference sequence). This chain's CDR3 is CASSRKTDYQETQYF. The CDR3 nucleotides read TGTGCCAGCAGCCGAAAGACTGACTACCAAGAGACCCAGTACTTC.